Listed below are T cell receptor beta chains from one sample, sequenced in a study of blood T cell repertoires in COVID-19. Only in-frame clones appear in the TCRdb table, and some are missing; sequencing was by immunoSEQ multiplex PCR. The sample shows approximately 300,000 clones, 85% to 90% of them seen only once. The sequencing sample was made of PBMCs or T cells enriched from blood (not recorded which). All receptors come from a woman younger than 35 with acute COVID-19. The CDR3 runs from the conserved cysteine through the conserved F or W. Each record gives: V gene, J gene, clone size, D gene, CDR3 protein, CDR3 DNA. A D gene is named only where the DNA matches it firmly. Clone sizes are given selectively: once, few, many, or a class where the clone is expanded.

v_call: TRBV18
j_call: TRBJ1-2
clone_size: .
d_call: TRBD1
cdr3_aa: CASSRRGQVSLGDGYTF
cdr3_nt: TGTGCCAGCTCACGCCGGGGACAGGTTTCCCTAGGGGATGGCTACACCTTC

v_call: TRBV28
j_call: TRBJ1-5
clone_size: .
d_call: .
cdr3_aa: CASTITGPEQPQHF
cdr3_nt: TGTGCCAGCACCATAACAGGGCCCGAACAGCCCCAGCATTTT

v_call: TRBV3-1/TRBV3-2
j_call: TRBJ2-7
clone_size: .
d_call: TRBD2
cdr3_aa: CASSQGLAGGYEQYF
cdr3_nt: TGTGCCAGCAGCCAAGGTCTAGCGGGAGGGTACGAGCAGTACTTC

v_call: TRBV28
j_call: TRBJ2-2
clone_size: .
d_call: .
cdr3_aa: CASSHGLLGDTGELFF
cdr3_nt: TGTGCCAGCAGTCACGGCCTCTTAGGGGACACCGGGGAGCTGTTTTTT

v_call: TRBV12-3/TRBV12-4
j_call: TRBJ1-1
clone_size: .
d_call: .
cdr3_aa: CASSLLAAEAFF
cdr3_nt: TGTGCCAGCAGTTTACTGGCGGCGGAAGCTTTCTTT

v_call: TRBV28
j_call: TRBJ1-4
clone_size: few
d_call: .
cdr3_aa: CASSLFSQLNEKLFF
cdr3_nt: TGTGCCAGCAGTTTATTTTCACAGCTTAATGAAAAACTGTTTTTT

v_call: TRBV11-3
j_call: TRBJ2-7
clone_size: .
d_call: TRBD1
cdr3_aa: CASSLDGDRNIGEQYF
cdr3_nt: TGTGCCAGCAGCTTAGATGGGGACAGGAACATCGGCGAGCAGTACTTC

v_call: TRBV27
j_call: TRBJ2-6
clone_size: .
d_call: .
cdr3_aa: CASSFGVSSGANVLTF
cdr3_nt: TGTGCCAGCAGTTTCGGGGTCAGCTCTGGGGCCAACGTCCTGACTTTC

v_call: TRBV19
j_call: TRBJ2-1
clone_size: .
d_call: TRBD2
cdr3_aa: CASKKGLAEDNEQFF
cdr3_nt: TGTGCCAGCAAGAAAGGACTAGCGGAGGACAATGAGCAGTTCTTC

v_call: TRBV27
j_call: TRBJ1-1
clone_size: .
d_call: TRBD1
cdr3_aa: CASGQGGNTEAFF
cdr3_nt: TGTGCCAGTGGACAGGGTGGCAACACTGAAGCTTTCTTT

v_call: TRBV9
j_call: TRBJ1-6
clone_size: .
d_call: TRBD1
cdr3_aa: CASSVEGARSPLHF
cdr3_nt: TGTGCCAGCAGCGTAGAGGGGGCACGTTCACCCCTCCACTTT

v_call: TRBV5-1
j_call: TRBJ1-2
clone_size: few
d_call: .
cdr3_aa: CASSDGSGSNYGYTF
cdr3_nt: TGCGCCAGCAGCGACGGCTCCGGGTCCAACTATGGCTACACCTTC

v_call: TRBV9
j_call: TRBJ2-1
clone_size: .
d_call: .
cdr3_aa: CASSVGDNRRGEQFF
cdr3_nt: TGTGCCAGCAGCGTAGGGGACAACCGACGGGGTGAGCAGTTCTTC

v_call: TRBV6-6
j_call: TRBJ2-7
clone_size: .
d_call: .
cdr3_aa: CASSFLGHPYEQYF
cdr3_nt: TGTGCCAGCAGTTTCCTCGGACACCCCTACGAGCAGTACTTC

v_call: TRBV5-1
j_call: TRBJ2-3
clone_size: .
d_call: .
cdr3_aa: CASSYTATDTQYF
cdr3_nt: TGCGCCAGCAGCTATACAGCCACAGATACGCAGTATTTT

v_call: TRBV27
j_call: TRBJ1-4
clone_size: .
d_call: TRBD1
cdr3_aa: CASSLSHRGATNEKLFF
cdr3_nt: TGTGCCAGCAGTTTATCGCACAGGGGTGCAACTAATGAAAAACTGTTTTTT

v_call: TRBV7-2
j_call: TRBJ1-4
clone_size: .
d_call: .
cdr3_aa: CASSQALTNEKLFF
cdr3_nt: TGTGCCAGCAGCCAGGCACTAACTAATGAAAAACTGTTTTTT

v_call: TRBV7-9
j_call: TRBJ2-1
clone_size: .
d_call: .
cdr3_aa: CASSLPSTNEQFF
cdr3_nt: TGTGCCAGCAGCTTACCCTCTACCAATGAGCAGTTCTTC

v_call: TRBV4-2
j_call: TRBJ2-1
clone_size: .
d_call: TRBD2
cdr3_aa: CASSRAGGPGEQFF
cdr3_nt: TGTGCCAGCAGCCGGGCGGGAGGGCCCGGTGAGCAGTTCTTC

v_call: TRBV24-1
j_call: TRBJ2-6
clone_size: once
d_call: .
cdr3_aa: CATRGANSGANVLTF
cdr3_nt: TGTGCCACCAGAGGGGCCAACTCTGGGGCCAACGTCCTGACTTTC

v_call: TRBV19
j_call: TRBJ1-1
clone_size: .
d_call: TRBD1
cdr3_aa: CASSDGTGLYGTEAFF
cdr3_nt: TGTGCCAGTAGTGACGGGACAGGGCTTTATGGCACTGAAGCTTTCTTT

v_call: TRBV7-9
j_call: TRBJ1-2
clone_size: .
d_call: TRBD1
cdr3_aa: CASSLEGQGDGYTF
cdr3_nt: TGTGCCAGCAGCTTAGAGGGACAGGGGGATGGCTACACCTTC

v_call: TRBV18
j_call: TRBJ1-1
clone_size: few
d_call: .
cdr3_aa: CASSPRANPNTEAFF
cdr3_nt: TGTGCCAGCTCACCACGAGCGAATCCGAACACTGAAGCTTTCTTT

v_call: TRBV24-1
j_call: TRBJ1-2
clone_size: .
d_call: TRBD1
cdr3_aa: CATSARDRDGYTF
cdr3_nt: TGTGCCACCAGTGCCCGGGACAGGGATGGCTACACCTTC

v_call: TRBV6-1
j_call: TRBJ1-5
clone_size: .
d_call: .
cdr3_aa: CASSEDRSRDQPQHF
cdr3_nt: TGTGCCAGCAGTGAAGACAGGTCGCGCGATCAGCCCCAGCATTTT

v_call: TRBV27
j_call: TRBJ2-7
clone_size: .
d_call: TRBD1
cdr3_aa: CASKYRGSAEQYF
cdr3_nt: TGTGCCAGCAAGTACAGGGGCTCAGCCGAGCAGTACTTC

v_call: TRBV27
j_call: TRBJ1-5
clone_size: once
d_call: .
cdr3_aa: CASSPQGVRNQPQHF
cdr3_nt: TGTGCCAGCAGTCCCCAGGGTGTAAGGAATCAGCCCCAGCATTTT

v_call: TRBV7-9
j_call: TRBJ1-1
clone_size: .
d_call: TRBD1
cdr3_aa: CASQQGALTNTEAFF
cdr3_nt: TGTGCCAGCCAACAGGGGGCCCTTACGAACACTGAAGCTTTCTTT

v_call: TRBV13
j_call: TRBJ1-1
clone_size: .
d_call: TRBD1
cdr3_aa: CASSADRVSRANTEAFF
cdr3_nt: TGTGCCAGCAGCGCGGACAGGGTAAGTCGGGCGAACACTGAAGCTTTCTTT

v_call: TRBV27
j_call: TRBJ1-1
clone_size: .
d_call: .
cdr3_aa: CASSPRTVTGGTEAFF
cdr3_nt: TGTGCCAGCAGTCCTCGGACAGTAACCGGGGGGACTGAAGCTTTCTTT

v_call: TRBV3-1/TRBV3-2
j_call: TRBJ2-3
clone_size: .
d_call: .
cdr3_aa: CASSFVSTDTQYF
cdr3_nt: TGTGCCAGCAGCTTCGTTTCCACAGATACGCAGTATTTT

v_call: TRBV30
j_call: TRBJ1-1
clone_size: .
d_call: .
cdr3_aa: CAWSVQLNTEAFF
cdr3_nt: TGTGCCTGGAGTGTTCAGTTGAACACTGAAGCTTTCTTT

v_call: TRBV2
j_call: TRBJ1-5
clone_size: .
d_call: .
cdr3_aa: CASNGDNQPQHF
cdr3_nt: TGTGCCAGCAATGGAGATAATCAGCCCCAGCATTTT

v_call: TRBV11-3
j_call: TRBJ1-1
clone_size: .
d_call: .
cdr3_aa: CASTPRGMNTEAFF
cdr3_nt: TGTGCCAGCACACCCAGAGGCATGAACACTGAAGCTTTCTTT

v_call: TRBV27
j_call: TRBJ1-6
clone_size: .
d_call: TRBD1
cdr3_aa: CASSLYLSDRGLDSPLHF
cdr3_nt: TGTGCCAGCAGTTTATATTTATCCGACAGGGGGTTGGATTCACCCCTCCACTTT

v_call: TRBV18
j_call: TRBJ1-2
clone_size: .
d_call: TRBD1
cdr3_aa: CASTGTDGYTF
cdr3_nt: TGTGCCAGTACCGGGACAGATGGCTACACCTTC

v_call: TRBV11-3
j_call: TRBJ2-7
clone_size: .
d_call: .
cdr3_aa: CASSDRAQGSWEQYF
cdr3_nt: TGTGCCAGCAGCGACCGGGCCCAGGGTAGTTGGGAGCAGTACTTC

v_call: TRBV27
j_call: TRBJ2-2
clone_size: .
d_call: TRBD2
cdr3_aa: CASRTSGSRTGELFF
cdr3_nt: TGTGCCAGCAGGACTAGCGGGAGTCGTACCGGGGAGCTGTTTTTT

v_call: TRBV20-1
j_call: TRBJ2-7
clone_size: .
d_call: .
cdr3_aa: CSATCEQYF
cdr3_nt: TGCAGTGCTACATGCGAGCAGTACTTC

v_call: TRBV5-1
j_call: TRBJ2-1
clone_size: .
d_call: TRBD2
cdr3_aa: CASSFSTSGTVDEQFF
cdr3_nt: TGCGCCAGCAGCTTTTCGACTAGCGGGACGGTGGATGAGCAGTTCTTC

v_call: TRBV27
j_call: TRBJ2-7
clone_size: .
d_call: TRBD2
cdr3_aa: CASSLWASGRRSGSYEQYF
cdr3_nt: TGTGCCAGCAGTTTATGGGCTAGCGGGAGACGGAGTGGCTCCTACGAGCAGTACTTC

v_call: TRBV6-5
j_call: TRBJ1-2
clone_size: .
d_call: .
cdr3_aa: CASSYSGRDGYTF
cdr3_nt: TGTGCCAGCAGTTACTCGGGGCGGGACGGCTACACCTTC

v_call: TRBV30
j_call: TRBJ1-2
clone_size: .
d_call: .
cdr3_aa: CAWKDRYGYTF
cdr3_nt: TGTGCCTGGAAAGACAGATATGGCTACACCTTC

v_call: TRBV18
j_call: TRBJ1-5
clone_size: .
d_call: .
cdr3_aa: CASSPTGNQPQHF
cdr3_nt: TGTGCCAGCTCACCTACAGGGAATCAGCCCCAGCATTTT

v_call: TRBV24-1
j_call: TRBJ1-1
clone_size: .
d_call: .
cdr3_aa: CATSGPRGAFF
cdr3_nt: TGTGCCACCAGTGGTCCGCGGGGAGCTTTCTTT

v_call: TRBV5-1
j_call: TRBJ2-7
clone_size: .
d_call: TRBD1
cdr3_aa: CASSWGQGYEQYF
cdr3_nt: TGCGCCAGCAGCTGGGGACAGGGATACGAGCAGTACTTC

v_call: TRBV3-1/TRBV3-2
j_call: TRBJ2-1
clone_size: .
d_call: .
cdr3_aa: CASSPRDVAYNEQFF
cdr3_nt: TGTGCCAGCAGCCCTCGCGATGTCGCCTACAATGAGCAGTTCTTC

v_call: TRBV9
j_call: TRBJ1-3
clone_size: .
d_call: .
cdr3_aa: CASNTGLSGNTIYF
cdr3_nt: TGTGCCAGCAATACGGGTCTCTCTGGAAACACCATATATTTT

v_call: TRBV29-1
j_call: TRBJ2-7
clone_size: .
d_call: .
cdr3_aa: CSVEDPTPGDLSYEQYF
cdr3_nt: TGCAGCGTTGAAGATCCCACACCCGGAGATCTTTCCTACGAGCAGTACTTC

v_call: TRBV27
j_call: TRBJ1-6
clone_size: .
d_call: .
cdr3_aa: CASTTRVRRRTPLHF
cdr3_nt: TGTGCCAGCACCACCCGGGTGCGTCGTCGGACACCCCTCCACTTT

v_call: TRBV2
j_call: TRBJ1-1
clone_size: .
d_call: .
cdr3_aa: CASSGPGVTTEAFF
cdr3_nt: TGTGCCAGCAGTGGGCCGGGGGTTACCACTGAAGCTTTCTTT

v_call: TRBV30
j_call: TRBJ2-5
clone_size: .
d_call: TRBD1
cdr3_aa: CAWQGAETQYF
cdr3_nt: TGTGCCTGGCAGGGGGCTGAGACCCAGTACTTC